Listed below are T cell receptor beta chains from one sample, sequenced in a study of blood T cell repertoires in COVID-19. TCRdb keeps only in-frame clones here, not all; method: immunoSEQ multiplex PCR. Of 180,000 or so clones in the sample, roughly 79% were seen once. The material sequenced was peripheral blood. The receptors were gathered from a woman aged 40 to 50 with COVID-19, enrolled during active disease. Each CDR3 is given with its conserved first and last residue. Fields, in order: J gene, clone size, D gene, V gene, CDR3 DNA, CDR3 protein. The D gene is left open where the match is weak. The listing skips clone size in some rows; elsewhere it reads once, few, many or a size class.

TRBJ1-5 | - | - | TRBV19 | TGTGCCAGTACAGGGTTCCTAAGTCAGCCCCAGCATTTT | CASTGFLSQPQHF
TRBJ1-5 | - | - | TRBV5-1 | TGCGCCAGCAGCTTGGATGGACAGCTCAATCAGCCCCAGCATTTT | CASSLDGQLNQPQHF
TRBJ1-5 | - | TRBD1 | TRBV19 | TGTGCCAGTGACGACAGGGTACGGAACCAGCCCCAGCATTTT | CASDDRVRNQPQHF
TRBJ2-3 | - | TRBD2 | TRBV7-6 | TGTGCCAGCAGCTTACTAGCGGGGGGGAGCACAGATACGCAGTATTTT | CASSLLAGGSTDTQYF
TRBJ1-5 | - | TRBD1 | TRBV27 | TGTGCCAGCAGCCCTCAGGACAGGCAGCTGCCCCAGCATTTT | CASSPQDRQLPQHF
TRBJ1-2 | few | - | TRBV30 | TGTGCCTGGACGGACTCCCCGGCGGACTATGGCTACACCTTC | CAWTDSPADYGYTF
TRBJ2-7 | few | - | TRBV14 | TGTGCCAGCAGCCACTCAGGGATCGAGCAGTACTTC | CASSHSGIEQYF
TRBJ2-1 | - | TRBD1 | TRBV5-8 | TGTGCCAGCAGCTTGGAGGGGGCGTTGAATGAGCAGTTCTTC | CASSLEGALNEQFF
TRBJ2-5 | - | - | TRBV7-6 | TGTGCCAGCAGCTTAGACGGGACACAACAAGAGACCCAGTACTTC | CASSLDGTQQETQYF
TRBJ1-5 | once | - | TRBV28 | TGTGCCAGCAGTTTGTTAGGGGGGGGCAATCAGCCCCAGCATTTT | CASSLLGGGNQPQHF
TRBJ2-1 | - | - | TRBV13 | TGTGCCAGCAGCTCGCATCTAAGGGGGAGTAACTCCTACAATGAGCAGTTCTTC | CASSSHLRGSNSYNEQFF
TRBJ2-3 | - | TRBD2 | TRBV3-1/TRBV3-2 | TGTGCCAGCAGCCAAGGCTCCAGGACTAGCGGGGGCACAGATACGCAGTATTTT | CASSQGSRTSGGTDTQYF
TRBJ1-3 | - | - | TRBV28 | TGTGCCAGCAGTCCATCGGGGGGCTCTGGAAACACCATATATTTT | CASSPSGGSGNTIYF
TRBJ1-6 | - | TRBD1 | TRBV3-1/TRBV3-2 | TGTGCCAGCAGCCAAGAGACAGGGGCCAATTCACCCCTCCACTTT | CASSQETGANSPLHF
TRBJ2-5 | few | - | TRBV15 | TGTGCCACCAGCATTGGGAGTGAGACCCAGTACTTC | CATSIGSETQYF
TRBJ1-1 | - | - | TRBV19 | TGTGCCAGTATGGGGAGGCCGATGAACACTGAAGCTTTCTTT | CASMGRPMNTEAFF
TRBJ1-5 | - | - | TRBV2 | TGTGCCAGCAGCCCAAACAGGCTAGTCAATCAGCCCCAGCATTTT | CASSPNRLVNQPQHF
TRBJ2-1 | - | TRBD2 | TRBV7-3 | TGTGCCAGCAGCCAAGCGGGGGGGCTTTTAGATGAGCAGTTCTTC | CASSQAGGLLDEQFF